The T cell receptor (beta chain) described here comes from a study of cytomegalovirus exposure and HLA in healthy donors. Notes on the study in general: A later analysis linked more than 15,000 TCR beta sequences to HLA alleles at 0.05 false discovery rate. Reports indicate that TCR beta sequences accurately predicted the HLA-A and HLA-B alleles of most subjects.

It was with 60 Vbeta and 13 Jbeta primers that the PCR ran. Profiled with immunoSEQ multiplex PCR; TCRdb holds only in-frame clones, not every one. Of some 170,000 clones listed, approximately 80% were seen once; the top ten hold roughly 4.9%. The CDR3 runs 13 residues. Per the germline V gene, CDR1 is SNHLY and CDR2 is FYNNEI. The germline V and J ends were trimmed by 3 bases and 4 bases, with 7 bases remaining between them. This clone occurred a few times. What it binds is not known. The genes are TRBV2 and TRBJ1-5; no clear D gene. Sequencing was done on a sample of PBMCs. The clonotype comes from a woman aged 18-29 years in good health and CMV-seropositive. The CDR3 region has the DNA TGTGCCAGCAGTGAGGAGAATAATCAGCCCCAGCATTTT. Protein: CASSEENNQPQHF.